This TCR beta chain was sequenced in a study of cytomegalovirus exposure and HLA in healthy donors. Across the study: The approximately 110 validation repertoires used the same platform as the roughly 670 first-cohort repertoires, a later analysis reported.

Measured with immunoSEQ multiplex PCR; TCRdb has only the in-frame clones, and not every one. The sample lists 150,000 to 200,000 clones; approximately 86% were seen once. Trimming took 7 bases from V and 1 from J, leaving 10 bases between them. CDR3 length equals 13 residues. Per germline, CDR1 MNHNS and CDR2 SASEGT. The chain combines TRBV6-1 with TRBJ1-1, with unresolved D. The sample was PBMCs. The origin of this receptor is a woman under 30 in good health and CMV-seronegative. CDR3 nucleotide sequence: TGTGCCAGCAACACAGCCGAGAACACTGAAGCTTTCTTT. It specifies CASNTAENTEAFF.